The 26 T cell receptor beta chains in this list originate from one sample, sequenced in a study of regulatory T cells in long-lasting Graves disease. CDR3-region Arm-PCR and iRepertoire HTBI primers produced the TCR beta libraries. TCRdb re-analysed the multiplex PCR reads in MiXCR, keeping a single row per CDR3 protein. The table shows hundreds of thousands of distinct CDR3 sequences, with less than 25% occurring only once. Sample time point: persistent/refractory GD, antithyroid drugs over 5 years with positive TRAb. PBMC RNA was the source of the TCR library. The starting material was peripheral blood mononuclear cells (PBMCs), obtained when the disease was refractory, from a patient treated with antithyroid drugs. The receptors stem from a female donor with Graves disease.

DNA for the CDR3: TGTGCCAGCAGTGACCGTCTGATCCAAGAGACCCAGTACTTC. This sequence encodes CASSDRLIQETQYF. The rearrangement joins TRBV25-1 to TRBJ2-5; D unresolved. The CDR3 length is 14 residues. Trimming removed 3 bases at V and 1 base at J, with 9 bases between. Germline lookup yields CDR1 MGHDK and CDR2 SYGVNS.

This clonotype appeared many times. The chain is built from TRBV6-1 and TRBJ1-4, with 11 bases fitting TRBD1. The CDR3 is 18 residues long. Germline V CDR1 and CDR2: MNHNS, SASEGT. V lost 7 bases and J lost 1; bases outside the gene matches: 11. The CDR3 nucleotides are TGTGCCAGCAAGCAAGGACAGGGGGCGATGAAAACTAATGAAAAACTGTTTTTT. Protein: CASKQGQGAMKTNEKLFF.

This clonotype was counted at least ten times. The CDR3 here is CASRQSTEAFF. CDR3 sequence (DNA): TGTGCCAGCAGACAGAGCACTGAAGCTTTCTTT. The chain has TRBV2 and TRBJ1-1, with unresolved D. CDR1 and CDR2 from the germline V gene are SNHLY and FYNNEI. V gave up 6 bases and J gave up 4 bases, with 6 bases separating them. The CDR3 extends over 11 amino acids.

CDR3 amino acids: CASSYYGETQYF. The DNA for the CDR3 is TGTGCCAGCAGCTATTACGGAGAGACCCAGTACTTC. The chain carries TRBV4-2 and TRBJ2-5; D not resolved. V lost 5 bases to trimming and J lost 4 bases, with 8 bases between them. Germline CDR1 is LGHNA and CDR2 is YNFKEQ. The CDR3 is 12 residues long.

In its sample, this clonotype was seen many times. DNA of the CDR3: TGTGCCAGCAGCCACCGGGACATCCACGAGCAGTACTTC. This gives the protein CASSHRDIHEQYF. V and J are TRBV3-1 and TRBJ2-7; perhaps TRBD1 as D (6 bases). The V gene lost 3 bases and the J gene lost 5 bases, with 11 bases spanning the gap. Germline V lookup: CDR1 LGHDT, CDR2 YNNKEL (reference sequence). The CDR3 is made up of 13 amino acids.

This clonotype was counted ten times or more. The CDR3 reads CASSRGQYNYGYTF. The CDR3 region has the DNA TGTGCCAGCAGCCGGGGCCAATACAACTATGGCTACACCTTC. The chain uses TRBV3-1 and TRBJ1-2; a weak D match, TRBD1 (5 bases). Trimming removed 4 bases at V and 2 bases at J, with 11 bases between. This CDR3 has 14 amino acids. The germline V gene encodes CDR1 LGHDT and CDR2 YNNKEL (reference sequence).

The rearrangement joins TRBV5-6 to TRBJ2-7, with a weak D call TRBD2 (6 bases). CDR3 length: 14 residues. Trimming took off 2 bases at V and 6 bases at J, with 15 bases between the two ends. CDR1 SGHDT and CDR2 YYEEEE come from the germline V gene. This CDR3 is CASSFRAGTLEQYF. In nucleotides, the CDR3 is TGTGCCAGCAGCTTCAGGGCAGGGACTCTCGAGCAGTACTTC.

This clonotype was observed many times. The chain employs TRBV20-1 and TRBJ2-7; TRBD2 aligns across 8 bases. V dropped 3 bases and J dropped 1; count of bases not matched to a gene: 2. There are 13 residues in the CDR3. CDR1 is DFQATT and CDR2 is SNEGSKA in the germline V gene (reference sequence). CDR3 region: CSARLAGSYEQYF. The CDR3 DNA follows: TGCAGTGCTAGGTTAGCGGGATCCTACGAGCAGTACTTC.

As concerns this clonotype: Being one base from a much bigger clone, this may be a read error. The CDR3 coding sequence is TGTGCCAGCAGCTCCAGGTGGGGACAGGGTGTATACGAGCAGTACTTC. This gives the protein CASSSRWGQGVYEQYF. This chain connects TRBV27 to TRBJ2-7, with 9 positions matching TRBD1. The CDR3 loop spans 16 amino acids. Germline CDR1 is MNHEY and CDR2 is SMNVEV (reference sequence). The V and J ends lost 6 bases and 4 bases, in that order; junction bases with no gene match: 13.

A word on this clonotype: A read error may produce the germline difference seen at one junction end. The chain couples TRBV27 to TRBJ2-2, with 11 bases identical to TRBD2. Germline loops: CDR1 MNHEY, CDR2 SMNVEV (reference sequence). This CDR3 comprises 16 residues. The CDR3: CASSPSGRRNTRELFF. The CDR3 DNA follows: TGTGCCAGCAGTCCTAGCGGGAGGAGAAACACCAGGGAGCTGTTTTTT.

V gene TRBV20-1 combines with J gene TRBJ2-2; possible D gene TRBD1, 5 bases. The germline V and J ends were trimmed by 6 bases and 7 bases, with 12 bases remaining between them. Per the germline V gene, CDR1 is DFQATT and CDR2 is SNEGSKA (reference sequence). The CDR3 covers 12 residues. In DNA form, the CDR3 reads TGCAGTGCCCAGGGATTCGTCGGGGAGCTGTTTTTT. Translating gives CSAQGFVGELFF.

This clonotype was seen repeatedly, ten times or more. This chain uses TRBV6-5 with TRBJ1-4, with unresolved D. V was clipped by 2 bases and J by 8 bases, with 12 bases between them. The CDR3 runs to 14 residues. CDR1 and CDR2 (germline): MNHEY, SVGAGI. The CDR3: CASSYLNTGEKLFF. The CDR3, as DNA: TGTGCCAGCAGTTACCTTAACACTGGGGAAAAACTGTTTTTT.

This clonotype was observed a handful of times. The chain combines TRBV15 with TRBJ1-5, with D maybe TRBD1 (6 bases). Germline CDR1 and CDR2: LNHNV and YYDKDF (reference sequence). This CDR3 has 14 residues. V lost 5 bases and J 4 bases, leaving 12 bases between the germline ends. The CDR3 nucleotides are TGTGCCACCAGCTCGACAGGAGGGAATCAGCCCCAGCATTTT. Amino acid sequence: CATSSTGGNQPQHF.

This clonotype was detected many times. V usage is TRBV28 and J usage is TRBJ1-4; no clear D gene. The germline V and J ends were trimmed by 5 bases and 4 bases, with 8 bases remaining between them. The CDR3 loop spans 13 amino acids. Per the germline V gene, CDR1 is MDHEN and CDR2 is SYDVKM. The DNA of the CDR3 is TGTGCCAGCAGTCACAGATTTAATGAAAAACTGTTTTTT. Its translation is CASSHRFNEKLFF.

This clonotype was counted at least ten times. V usage is TRBV6-1 and J usage is TRBJ1-1; D is undetermined. Germline V gene sequence: CDR1 MNHNS, CDR2 SASEGT. With 6 bases removed from V and 0 bases from J, the gap between germline ends came to 11 bases. This CDR3 has 14 amino acids. The CDR3 reads CASRTGRLNTEAFF. The CDR3 DNA reads as TGTGCCAGCAGAACGGGCAGACTGAACACTGAAGCTTTCTTT.

This clonotype has a count of ten or more. The genes are TRBV6-1 and TRBJ2-5; TRBD2 matches 7 bases. The J segment lost 5 bases and the V segment lost 6 bases, leaving 21 bases of the junction unmatched. Germline V lookup: CDR1 MNHNS, CDR2 SASEGT. The CDR3 runs to 18 residues. The CDR3 protein is CASRDKWVAGDSRETQYF. Here the CDR3 DNA reads TGTGCCAGCAGGGACAAGTGGGTAGCGGGCGATAGTAGGGAGACCCAGTACTTC.

This clonotype has just a few counts. The CDR3 loop is CSGGSGGSTEAFF. DNA of the CDR3: TGCAGTGGCGGAAGCGGGGGAAGCACTGAAGCTTTCTTT. The V and J genes are TRBV29-1 and TRBJ1-1; D possibly corresponds to TRBD1 (5 bases). The CDR3 consists of 13 residues. Per germline, CDR1 SQVTM and CDR2 ANQGSEA.

This clonotype was seen many times. The gene calls are TRBV28 and TRBJ1-1, with 7 bases matching TRBD1. Germline loops: CDR1 MDHEN, CDR2 SYDVKM. There are 14 residues in the CDR3. V dropped 6 bases and J dropped 7; count of bases not matched to a gene: 11. The CDR3 DNA reads as TGTGCCAGCAGCCTCAGGGACAGATCGGATGAAGCTTTCTTT. This codes for CASSLRDRSDEAFF.

Points on this clonotype: A read error is possible here, since a much larger clone lies one base away. This chain links TRBV2 with TRBJ2-2; D gene ambiguous. The CDR3 covers 16 residues. V lost 4 bases, J lost 4 bases, and 16 bases lay in between. CDR1 and CDR2 from the germline V gene are SNHLY and FYNNEI. CDR3 loop: CASSALRGTSTGELFF. The DNA of the CDR3 is TGTGCCAGCAGTGCCCTAAGAGGTACGAGCACCGGGGAGCTGTTTTTT.

This clonotype occurred a few times. The chain carries TRBV19 and TRBJ2-7, with 10 bases that match TRBD2. Germline CDR1 LNHDA, CDR2 SQIVND (reference sequence). J gave up 3 bases and V 2 bases, and 7 bases lay outside the gene matches. This CDR3 is built from 16 residues. The CDR3 DNA reads TGTGCCAGTAGTATACTAGCGGGAGATGGGGACTACGAGCAGTACTTC. Encoded protein: CASSILAGDGDYEQYF. Based on the CDR3 plus reference TRBV19 and TRBJ2-7, the full variable domain is DGGITQSPKYLFRKEGQNVTLSCEQNLNHDAMYWYRQDPGQGLRLIYYSQIVNDFQKGDIAEGYSVSREKKESFPLTVTSAQKNPTAFYLCASSILAGDGDYEQYFGPGTRLTVT.

This clonotype showed up just a few times. In DNA, the CDR3 is TGTGCCAGCAGCTTGCTAGCGGGAGTCGGGGACATTCAGTACTTC. Translated: CASSLLAGVGDIQYF. This chain joins TRBV5-8 and TRBJ2-4, with TRBD2 identical over 10 bases. V lost 1 base to trimming and J lost 8 bases; unmatched junction nucleotides: 6. CDR3 size: 15 residues. Germline lookup yields CDR1 SGHTS and CDR2 YDEGEE. The full variable domain, its missing parts supplied by reference TRBV5-8 and TRBJ2-4, is EAGVTQSPTHLIKTRGQQATLRCSPISGHTSVYWYQQALGLGLQFLLWYDEGEERNRGNFPPRFSGRQFPNYSSELNVNALELEDSALYLCASSLLAGVGDIQYFGAGTRLSVL.

This clonotype was seen at least ten times. V and J are TRBV27 and TRBJ2-7; TRBD2 might be the D (5 bases). The CDR3 is 16 amino acids. Trimming cost V 10 bases and J 0 bases, with 22 bases left between them. Germline CDR1 MNHEY, CDR2 SMNVEV (reference sequence). The CDR3 protein is CAIKKEVGDPSYEQYF. The CDR3 DNA sequence: TGTGCCATTAAAAAGGAGGTGGGCGATCCCTCCTACGAGCAGTACTTC.

With regard to this clonotype: This may arise from a read error, as a much more abundant clone is one base away. The rearrangement links TRBV6-1 to TRBJ1-2; TRBD1 is a possible D gene (6 bases). CDR1 is MNHNS and CDR2 is SASEGT in the germline V gene. With 8 bases removed from V and 6 bases from J, the gap between germline ends came to 13 bases. This CDR3 has 12 residues. DNA of the CDR3: TGTGCCAGCGGTATTCAGGGGAATGGCTACACCTTC. Protein: CASGIQGNGYTF.

This clonotype was seen many times. The V and J genes are TRBV7-8 and TRBJ1-1; D may be TRBD1 (5 bases). Germline loops: CDR1 SGHVS, CDR2 FQNEAQ. The CDR3 is made up of 16 amino acids. V lost 1 base and J lost 5, with 17 bases in between. CDR3 in DNA: TGTGCCAGCAGCTTAGACAGGTTGTTCACAGAAACTGAAGCTTTCTTT. The encoded protein is CASSLDRLFTETEAFF.

The V call is TRBV3-1, the J call TRBJ2-7; 9 nucleotides line up with TRBD2. With 3 bases clipped from V and 1 base from J, the junction kept 10 bases outside the gene matches. CDR1 LGHDT and CDR2 YNNKEL come from the germline V gene (reference sequence). The CDR3 spans 17 residues. The CDR3 DNA reads as TGTGCCAGCAGCCATCCTAAGGTAGCGGGAGAGTCCTACGAGCAGTACTTC. As protein: CASSHPKVAGESYEQYF.

At least ten counts were recorded for this clonotype. The V call is TRBV12-3 or TRBV12-4, the J call TRBJ1-6, with D perhaps matching TRBD1 (6 bases). Trimming stripped 6 bases from V and 4 bases from J, with 16 bases between. The CDR3 spans 16 residues. The DNA of the CDR3 is TGTGCCAGCAGAAAAGGGCGGACAGATTATAATTCACCCCTCCACTTT. Translating gives CASRKGRTDYNSPLHF.